These T cell receptor beta chains were read from a single sample in a study of T-cell reconstitution after alpha-beta-depleted transplantation in children. TCRdb ran MiXCR on the PCR reads and lists one entry per CDR3 protein. The data hold some 840,000 distinct CDR3 sequences, with 15% to 20% observed a single time. Specimen: PBMCs, mostly from graft donor cells, collected 360 days after TCRalphabeta/CD19-depleted stem cell transplant. These receptors were collected from a male patient aged 10 to 17 who had a stem cell transplant for acute lymphoblastic leukemia, so the T cells may come from the graft donor. CDR3s include the opening cysteine and the closing phenylalanine or tryptophan. Fields, in order: clone size, J gene, D gene, V gene, CDR3 DNA, CDR3 protein. D genes are given only for firm matches. For some rows the clone size is stated as once, few or many, or as a class when expanded; others skip it.

abundance: many
j_gene: TRBJ2-7
d_gene: NA
v_gene: TRBV20-1
CDR3nt: TGCAGTGGGAGGGTACGGGACAGAAAATACGAGCAGTACTTC
CDR3aa: CSGRVRDRKYEQYF

abundance: NA
j_gene: TRBJ2-3
d_gene: NA
v_gene: TRBV6-5
CDR3nt: TGTGCCAGCAGTTACCAATCTACCCGAGGCGGGCAGTATTTT
CDR3aa: CASSYQSTRGGQYF

abundance: few
j_gene: TRBJ2-7
d_gene: TRBD2
v_gene: TRBV28
CDR3nt: TGTGCCAGCAGTTCCCTTAGCGGGAGCGGCTACGAGCAGTACTTC
CDR3aa: CASSSLSGSGYEQYF

abundance: many
j_gene: TRBJ2-7
d_gene: NA
v_gene: TRBV5-1
CDR3nt: TGCGCCAGCAGCCGTCAGGGACAATCCTACGAGCAGTACTTC
CDR3aa: CASSRQGQSYEQYF

abundance: few
j_gene: TRBJ2-1
d_gene: NA
v_gene: TRBV7-9
CDR3nt: TGTGCCAGCAGCCTACCGTATGAGCAGTTCTTC
CDR3aa: CASSLPYEQFF

abundance: many
j_gene: TRBJ2-2
d_gene: TRBD2
v_gene: TRBV15
CDR3nt: TGTGCCACCAGCTCGGGACTAGCGGTGAACACCGGGGAGCTGTTTTTT
CDR3aa: CATSSGLAVNTGELFF

abundance: NA
j_gene: TRBJ2-5
d_gene: TRBD1
v_gene: TRBV5-1
CDR3nt: TGCGCCAGCAGCATAGGACAGGGGAGGACCCAGTACTTC
CDR3aa: CASSIGQGRTQYF

abundance: NA
j_gene: TRBJ2-2
d_gene: NA
v_gene: TRBV7-3
CDR3nt: TGTGCCAGCAGCTTAAAGACAGGAGTCACCGGGGAGCTGTTTTTT
CDR3aa: CASSLKTGVTGELFF

abundance: NA
j_gene: TRBJ2-7
d_gene: NA
v_gene: TRBV28
CDR3nt: TGTGCCAGCAGTTTGTTCCCAGAGCCCTACGAGCAGTACTTC
CDR3aa: CASSLFPEPYEQYF

abundance: few
j_gene: TRBJ2-1
d_gene: TRBD2
v_gene: TRBV7-3
CDR3nt: TGTGCCAGCAGCTTAAGGGTCACTAGCGGGAGTAATGAGCAGTTCTTC
CDR3aa: CASSLRVTSGSNEQFF

abundance: NA
j_gene: TRBJ1-2
d_gene: NA
v_gene: TRBV7-9
CDR3nt: TGTGCCAGCAGCTCTGGGTTTCATGGCTACACCTTC
CDR3aa: CASSSGFHGYTF

abundance: few
j_gene: TRBJ1-5
d_gene: NA
v_gene: TRBV5-1
CDR3nt: TGCGCCAGCAGCTTGGAAAGGGCAGGGGAAGGACATTTT
CDR3aa: CASSLERAGEGHF

abundance: few
j_gene: TRBJ1-1
d_gene: NA
v_gene: TRBV25-1
CDR3nt: TGTGCCAGCAGATCGGAGGGAAACACTGAAGCTTTCTTT
CDR3aa: CASRSEGNTEAFF

abundance: NA
j_gene: TRBJ2-7
d_gene: NA
v_gene: TRBV7-6
CDR3nt: TGTGCCAGCAGCTTAGGGGTTGAAACCTACGAGCAGTACTTC
CDR3aa: CASSLGVETYEQYF

abundance: few
j_gene: TRBJ2-7
d_gene: NA
v_gene: TRBV4-1
CDR3nt: TGCGCCAGCAGCCAGGGTAAGGGGCGGGCTCCCTCCTACGAGCAGTACTTC
CDR3aa: CASSQGKGRAPSYEQYF

abundance: few
j_gene: TRBJ2-3
d_gene: NA
v_gene: TRBV30
CDR3nt: TGTGCCTGGAGTGTAACGGGGGCGAGGGATACGCAGTATTTT
CDR3aa: CAWSVTGARDTQYF

abundance: many
j_gene: TRBJ2-3
d_gene: NA
v_gene: TRBV7-9
CDR3nt: TGTGCCAGCGGTACCAAAGGGGCTCCCACAGATACGCAGTATTTT
CDR3aa: CASGTKGAPTDTQYF

abundance: few
j_gene: TRBJ2-5
d_gene: TRBD2
v_gene: TRBV6-5
CDR3nt: TGTGCCAGCAGTTTCTCTAGCGGGTGGGAGACCCAGTACTTC
CDR3aa: CASSFSSGWETQYF

abundance: few
j_gene: TRBJ2-1
d_gene: NA
v_gene: TRBV14
CDR3nt: TGTGCCAGCAGCCCACATCCAGCGGGTTCCTACAATGAGCAGTTCTTC
CDR3aa: CASSPHPAGSYNEQFF

abundance: NA
j_gene: TRBJ2-2
d_gene: NA
v_gene: TRBV5-6
CDR3nt: TGTGCCAGCAGCATGGGGTACACTAACACCGGGGAGCTGTTTTTT
CDR3aa: CASSMGYTNTGELFF

abundance: few
j_gene: TRBJ2-2
d_gene: NA
v_gene: TRBV19
CDR3nt: TGTGCCAGTCCGGCTAGCGACACCGGGGAGCTGTTTTTT
CDR3aa: CASPASDTGELFF

abundance: few
j_gene: TRBJ2-1
d_gene: NA
v_gene: TRBV12-3/TRBV12-4
CDR3nt: TGTGCCAGCAGTCCACTAGTAGGCAATGAGCAGTTCTTC
CDR3aa: CASSPLVGNEQFF

abundance: NA
j_gene: TRBJ2-7
d_gene: NA
v_gene: TRBV4-1
CDR3nt: TGCGCCAGCAGCCAAGATAAGAAGGACTCCTACGAGCAGTACTTC
CDR3aa: CASSQDKKDSYEQYF

abundance: many
j_gene: TRBJ1-6
d_gene: TRBD1
v_gene: TRBV6-5
CDR3nt: TGTGCCAGCAGTTACACGGGGACAGTTTCACCCCTCCACTTT
CDR3aa: CASSYTGTVSPLHF

abundance: few
j_gene: TRBJ2-1
d_gene: TRBD1
v_gene: TRBV5-1
CDR3nt: TGCGCCAGCAGCCCGAAGACAGGGTGGTCCTACAATGAGCAGTTCTTC
CDR3aa: CASSPKTGWSYNEQFF

abundance: few
j_gene: TRBJ2-6
d_gene: NA
v_gene: TRBV15
CDR3nt: TGTGCCACCAGCAGAGATAGGAGGGTCTCTGGGGCCAACGTCCTGACTTTC
CDR3aa: CATSRDRRVSGANVLTF

abundance: NA
j_gene: TRBJ2-1
d_gene: TRBD2
v_gene: TRBV5-1
CDR3nt: TGCGCCAGCAGACCCGGGACTAGCTTCTACAATGAGCAGTTCTTC
CDR3aa: CASRPGTSFYNEQFF

abundance: NA
j_gene: TRBJ2-7
d_gene: TRBD2
v_gene: TRBV9
CDR3nt: TGTGCCAGCAGCGTAACGTCCACTAGCGGCTACGAGCAGTACTTC
CDR3aa: CASSVTSTSGYEQYF

abundance: few
j_gene: TRBJ1-6
d_gene: NA
v_gene: TRBV7-7
CDR3nt: TGTGCCAGCAGCTTTCGACCGGATTCACCCCTCCACTTT
CDR3aa: CASSFRPDSPLHF

abundance: NA
j_gene: TRBJ1-1
d_gene: TRBD1
v_gene: TRBV12-3/TRBV12-4
CDR3nt: TGTGCCAGCAGCCCCGGACAGGGTTTTCTGAACACTGAAGCTTTCTTT
CDR3aa: CASSPGQGFLNTEAFF

abundance: NA
j_gene: TRBJ2-7
d_gene: NA
v_gene: TRBV7-9
CDR3nt: TGTGCCAGCAGCGTGGGCCGGGTTTCCTACGAGCAGTACTTC
CDR3aa: CASSVGRVSYEQYF

abundance: NA
j_gene: TRBJ2-2
d_gene: TRBD1
v_gene: TRBV5-1
CDR3nt: TGCGCCAGCAGCTTGAACAGACAGGGTCCTTACACCGGGGAGCTGTTTTTT
CDR3aa: CASSLNRQGPYTGELFF

abundance: few
j_gene: TRBJ2-7
d_gene: TRBD1
v_gene: TRBV7-9
CDR3nt: TGTGCCAGCAGCCCAGGGGGCGGCGTCTACGAGCAGTACTTC
CDR3aa: CASSPGGGVYEQYF

abundance: many
j_gene: TRBJ2-1
d_gene: TRBD2
v_gene: TRBV7-2
CDR3nt: TGTGCCAGCAGCTCAACTAGCGGGAGGGCCGGGAACAATGAGCAGTTCTTC
CDR3aa: CASSSTSGRAGNNEQFF

abundance: NA
j_gene: TRBJ2-7
d_gene: NA
v_gene: TRBV6-1
CDR3nt: TGTGCCAGCGGAATTTCCAGCGGACCCTACGAGCAGTACTTC
CDR3aa: CASGISSGPYEQYF

abundance: NA
j_gene: TRBJ1-1
d_gene: NA
v_gene: TRBV5-1
CDR3nt: TGCGCCAGCAGCTTCGACACCACTGAAGCTTTCTTT
CDR3aa: CASSFDTTEAFF

abundance: NA
j_gene: TRBJ1-1
d_gene: NA
v_gene: TRBV5-1
CDR3nt: TGCGCCAGCAGCTTTACGTACTCCACGATTATGAACACTGAAGCTTTCTTT
CDR3aa: CASSFTYSTIMNTEAFF

abundance: many
j_gene: TRBJ2-1
d_gene: TRBD2
v_gene: TRBV5-1
CDR3nt: TGCGCCAGCAGCTCCTCCCTTTTCGGGTGGGAGGGCCAGAATGAGCAGTTCTTC
CDR3aa: CASSSSLFGWEGQNEQFF

abundance: NA
j_gene: TRBJ2-2
d_gene: TRBD1
v_gene: TRBV5-6
CDR3nt: TGTGCCACCGGGCCGGGACAGGGAACCGGGGAGCTGTTTTTT
CDR3aa: CATGPGQGTGELFF

abundance: NA
j_gene: TRBJ2-7
d_gene: NA
v_gene: TRBV3-1
CDR3nt: TGTGCCAGCAGCCCCTCCACAGGGATGGGACCCTACGAGCAGTACTTC
CDR3aa: CASSPSTGMGPYEQYF

abundance: NA
j_gene: TRBJ2-7
d_gene: NA
v_gene: TRBV20-1
CDR3nt: TGCAGTGCTAGGGGGCTAGCATTCTCCTACGAGCAGTACTTC
CDR3aa: CSARGLAFSYEQYF

abundance: NA
j_gene: TRBJ2-7
d_gene: TRBD1
v_gene: TRBV20-1
CDR3nt: TGCTGTGCTAGAGATTACAATCAGGACAGGGCCTACGAGCAGTACTTC
CDR3aa: CCARDYNQDRAYEQYF

abundance: many
j_gene: TRBJ2-1
d_gene: TRBD2
v_gene: TRBV5-5
CDR3nt: TGTGCCAGCAGCCAGGGACTAGGGAATGAGCAGTTCTTC
CDR3aa: CASSQGLGNEQFF

abundance: few
j_gene: TRBJ2-5
d_gene: NA
v_gene: TRBV6-5
CDR3nt: TGTGCCAGCAGTTACTCGCTAGTGCAAGAGACCCAGTACTTC
CDR3aa: CASSYSLVQETQYF

abundance: few
j_gene: TRBJ2-1
d_gene: NA
v_gene: TRBV5-1
CDR3nt: TGCGCCAGCAGCTTGGCGGGCGGTACTAAGGCTGAGCAGTTCTTC
CDR3aa: CASSLAGGTKAEQFF

abundance: few
j_gene: TRBJ2-7
d_gene: NA
v_gene: TRBV7-9
CDR3nt: TGTGCCAGCAGCTGGGACGTCCACAACCCCTACGAGCAGTACTTC
CDR3aa: CASSWDVHNPYEQYF

abundance: many
j_gene: TRBJ2-4
d_gene: NA
v_gene: TRBV5-1
CDR3nt: TGCGCCAGCAGCTCGTCCGGACTCCTAGCCAAAAACATTCAGTACTTC
CDR3aa: CASSSSGLLAKNIQYF